These 3 T cell receptor beta chains came from one sample sequenced in a study of blood T cell repertoires in COVID-19. Generated by immunoSEQ multiplex PCR, the TCRdb table keeps only in-frame clones and is missing some. The sample has 120,000 to 150,000 clones, around 82% seen once. Specimen: PBMCs or T cells enriched from blood (not recorded which). The source is a man in his forties with acute COVID-19.

The table lists this clone with a few counts. The chain carries TRBV2 and TRBJ1-5, with D hard to call. The germline gives CDR1 SNHLY, CDR2 FYNNEI. Trimming pared 6 bases from V and 1 base from J, leaving 7 bases between. The CDR3 has 13 residues. The CDR3 spells CASRGVSNQPQHF. In nucleotides, the CDR3 is TGTGCCAGCAGGGGAGTCAGCAATCAGCCCCAGCATTTT.

The V and J genes are TRBV7-8 and TRBJ1-4; 7 positions match TRBD1. The CDR3 length is 15 residues. The junction had 5 bases not matched to a gene; V was cut back by 0 bases and J by 7 bases. Germline loops: CDR1 SGHVS, CDR2 FQNEAQ. This CDR3 reads CASSLATGLSEKLFF. Here the CDR3 DNA reads TGTGCCAGCAGCTTAGCGACAGGGCTGAGTGAAAAACTGTTTTTT.

This clone occurred once. V and J are TRBV29-1 and TRBJ2-7, with 11 bases identical to TRBD1. With 6 bases clipped from V and 7 bases from J, the junction kept 5 bases outside the gene matches. The CDR3 totals 12 residues. Germline V gives CDR1 SQVTM, CDR2 ANQGSEA. The CDR3 protein is CSVGTGGREQYF. CDR3 nucleotide sequence: TGCAGCGTAGGGACAGGGGGTCGGGAGCAGTACTTC.